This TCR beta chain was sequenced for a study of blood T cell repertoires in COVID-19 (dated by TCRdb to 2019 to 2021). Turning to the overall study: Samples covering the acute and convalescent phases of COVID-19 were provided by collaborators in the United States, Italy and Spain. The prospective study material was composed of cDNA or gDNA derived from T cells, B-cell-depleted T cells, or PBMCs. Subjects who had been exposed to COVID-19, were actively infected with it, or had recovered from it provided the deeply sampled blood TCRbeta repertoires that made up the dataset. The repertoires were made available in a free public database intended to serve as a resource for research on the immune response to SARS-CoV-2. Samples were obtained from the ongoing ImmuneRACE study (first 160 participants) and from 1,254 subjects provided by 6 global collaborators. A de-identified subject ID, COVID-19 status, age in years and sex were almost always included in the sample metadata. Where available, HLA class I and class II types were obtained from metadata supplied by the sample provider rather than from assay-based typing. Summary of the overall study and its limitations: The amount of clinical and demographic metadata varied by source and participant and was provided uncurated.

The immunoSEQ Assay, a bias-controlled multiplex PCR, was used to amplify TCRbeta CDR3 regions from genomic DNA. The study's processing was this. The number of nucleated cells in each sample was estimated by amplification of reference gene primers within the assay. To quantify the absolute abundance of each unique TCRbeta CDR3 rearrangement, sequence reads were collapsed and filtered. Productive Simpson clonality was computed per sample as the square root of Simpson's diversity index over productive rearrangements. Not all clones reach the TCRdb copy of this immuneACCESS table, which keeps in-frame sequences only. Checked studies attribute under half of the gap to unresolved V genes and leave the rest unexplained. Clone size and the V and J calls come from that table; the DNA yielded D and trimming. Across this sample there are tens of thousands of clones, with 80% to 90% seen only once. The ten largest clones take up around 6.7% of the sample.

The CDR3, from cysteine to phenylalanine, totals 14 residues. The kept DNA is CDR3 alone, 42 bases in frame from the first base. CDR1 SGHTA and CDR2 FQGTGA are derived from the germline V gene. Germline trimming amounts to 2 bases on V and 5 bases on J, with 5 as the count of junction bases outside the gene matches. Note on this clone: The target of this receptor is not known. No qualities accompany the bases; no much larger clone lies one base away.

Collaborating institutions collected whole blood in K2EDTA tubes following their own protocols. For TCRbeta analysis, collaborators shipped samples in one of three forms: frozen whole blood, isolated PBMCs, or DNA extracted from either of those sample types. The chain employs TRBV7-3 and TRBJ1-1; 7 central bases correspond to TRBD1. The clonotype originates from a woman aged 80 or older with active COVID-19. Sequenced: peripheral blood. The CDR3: CASSLSGTATEAFF. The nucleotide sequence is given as TGTGCCAGCAGCTTATCCGGGACAGCGACTGAAGCTTTCTTT.